The rows below give T cell receptor beta chains drawn from one sample of a study of blood T cell repertoires in COVID-19. Sequenced by immunoSEQ multiplex PCR; TCRdb stores in-frame clones only, minus some. The sample includes around 700,000 clones, about nine tenths of them seen just once. Sample: peripheral blood. The receptors stem from a woman aged 18 to 35 with acute or convalescent COVID-19. CDR3s include the opening cysteine and the closing phenylalanine or tryptophan. D genes are given only for firm matches. Size values are once, few and many counts, or a class for expanded clones, and some rows have none.

clone_size: NA
v_call: TRBV27
j_call: TRBJ1-4
d_call: NA
cdr3_aa: CATGRDPLTDEKLFF
cdr3_nt: TGTGCCACCGGGCGGGACCCCCTGACAGATGAAAAACTGTTTTTT

clone_size: NA
v_call: TRBV19
j_call: TRBJ1-2
d_call: NA
cdr3_aa: CASSIVQYTYGYTF
cdr3_nt: TGTGCCAGTAGTATAGTGCAGTATACCTATGGCTACACCTTC

clone_size: NA
v_call: TRBV19
j_call: TRBJ1-2
d_call: TRBD1
cdr3_aa: CASSIKGGSYGYTF
cdr3_nt: TGTGCCAGTAGTATTAAAGGGGGCTCCTATGGCTACACCTTC

clone_size: NA
v_call: TRBV30
j_call: TRBJ1-5
d_call: NA
cdr3_aa: CAWSEGQYSNQPQHF
cdr3_nt: TGTGCCTGGAGTGAAGGACAGTATAGCAATCAGCCCCAGCATTTT

clone_size: NA
v_call: TRBV5-6
j_call: TRBJ1-1
d_call: NA
cdr3_aa: CASSFSGFEAFF
cdr3_nt: TGTGCCAGCAGCTTCTCCGGGTTTGAAGCTTTCTTT

clone_size: NA
v_call: TRBV4-1
j_call: TRBJ2-3
d_call: TRBD2
cdr3_aa: CASSQGGGGLLVNTQYF
cdr3_nt: TGCGCCAGCAGCCAAGGGGGCGGGGGGCTTCTTGTTAATACGCAGTATTTT

clone_size: NA
v_call: TRBV10-3
j_call: TRBJ1-2
d_call: TRBD1
cdr3_aa: CAIRLDRAGGYTF
cdr3_nt: TGTGCCATCAGGCTAGACAGGGCGGGAGGCTACACCTTC

clone_size: NA
v_call: TRBV4-1
j_call: TRBJ2-7
d_call: TRBD1
cdr3_aa: CASSQDNNRGQFYEQYF
cdr3_nt: TGCGCCAGCAGCCAAGATAATAATAGGGGGCAATTCTACGAGCAGTACTTC

clone_size: NA
v_call: TRBV9
j_call: TRBJ1-1
d_call: NA
cdr3_aa: CASSVVPTGSMNTEAFF
cdr3_nt: TGTGCCAGCAGCGTAGTCCCTACAGGCAGCATGAACACTGAAGCTTTCTTT

clone_size: NA
v_call: TRBV6-2/TRBV6-3
j_call: TRBJ1-5
d_call: NA
cdr3_aa: CASSWAGMPQHF
cdr3_nt: TGTGCCAGCAGTTGGGCAGGGATGCCCCAGCATTTT

clone_size: once
v_call: TRBV6-6
j_call: TRBJ2-7
d_call: NA
cdr3_aa: CASSADILSYEQYF
cdr3_nt: TGTGCCAGCTCCGCCGACATACTCTCCTACGAGCAGTACTTC

clone_size: NA
v_call: TRBV5-1
j_call: TRBJ2-1
d_call: TRBD1
cdr3_aa: CASSLEQGGYNEQFF
cdr3_nt: TGCGCCAGCAGCTTGGAACAGGGGGGCTACAATGAGCAGTTCTTC

clone_size: NA
v_call: TRBV19
j_call: TRBJ1-1
d_call: TRBD1
cdr3_aa: CATQETGYTEAFF
cdr3_nt: TGTGCCACCCAAGAGACAGGGTACACTGAAGCTTTCTTT

clone_size: once
v_call: TRBV18
j_call: TRBJ2-1
d_call: NA
cdr3_aa: CASSPFLQGTYNEQFF
cdr3_nt: TGTGCCAGCTCACCATTTCTACAGGGTACCTACAATGAGCAGTTCTTC

clone_size: once
v_call: TRBV9
j_call: TRBJ2-7
d_call: TRBD1
cdr3_aa: CASSLGTGNYEQYF
cdr3_nt: TGTGCCAGCAGCCTGGGGACAGGGAACTACGAGCAGTACTTC

clone_size: NA
v_call: TRBV9
j_call: TRBJ1-5
d_call: NA
cdr3_aa: CASSLTVNQPQHF
cdr3_nt: TGTGCCAGCAGCCTGACAGTTAATCAGCCCCAGCATTTT

clone_size: NA
v_call: TRBV7-3
j_call: TRBJ2-2
d_call: TRBD2
cdr3_aa: CASSLRGGGTANTGELFF
cdr3_nt: TGTGCCAGCAGCTTGAGAGGCGGGGGAACCGCGAACACCGGGGAGCTGTTTTTT

clone_size: NA
v_call: TRBV6-5
j_call: TRBJ1-1
d_call: TRBD1
cdr3_aa: CASSFTNRGPDTEAFF
cdr3_nt: TGTGCCAGCAGTTTTACTAACAGGGGGCCGGACACTGAAGCTTTCTTT

clone_size: NA
v_call: TRBV6-5
j_call: TRBJ2-1
d_call: TRBD1
cdr3_aa: CASKGAGTYNEQFF
cdr3_nt: TGTGCCAGTAAGGGGGCAGGGACCTACAATGAGCAGTTCTTC

clone_size: NA
v_call: TRBV25-1
j_call: TRBJ1-1
d_call: NA
cdr3_aa: CASTPRESITEAFF
cdr3_nt: TGTGCCAGCACCCCAAGAGAGAGCATAACTGAAGCTTTCTTT

clone_size: NA
v_call: TRBV30
j_call: TRBJ1-5
d_call: NA
cdr3_aa: CAWSRGRRDNQPQHF
cdr3_nt: TGTGCCTGGAGTCGTGGGAGAAGGGACAATCAGCCCCAGCATTTT

clone_size: NA
v_call: TRBV19
j_call: TRBJ2-7
d_call: TRBD1
cdr3_aa: CASSIEGTGVDEQYF
cdr3_nt: TGTGCCAGTAGTATAGAAGGGACAGGGGTTGACGAGCAGTACTTC

clone_size: NA
v_call: TRBV7-3
j_call: TRBJ1-1
d_call: NA
cdr3_aa: CASSRGRGAEAFF
cdr3_nt: TGTGCCAGCAGCAGAGGACGGGGAGCTGAAGCTTTCTTT

clone_size: once
v_call: TRBV29-1
j_call: TRBJ1-1
d_call: NA
cdr3_aa: CSVAQRQTNTEAFF
cdr3_nt: TGCAGCGTTGCTCAGCGGCAGACTAACACTGAAGCTTTCTTT

clone_size: once
v_call: TRBV7-2
j_call: TRBJ2-5
d_call: NA
cdr3_aa: CASSTLGQTQYF
cdr3_nt: TGTGCCAGCAGCACACTAGGGCAGACCCAGTACTTC

clone_size: NA
v_call: TRBV7-3
j_call: TRBJ2-1
d_call: TRBD2
cdr3_aa: CASSFGSGGAYEQFF
cdr3_nt: TGTGCCAGCAGCTTCGGTAGCGGGGGGGCCTATGAGCAGTTCTTC

clone_size: NA
v_call: TRBV27
j_call: TRBJ2-2
d_call: TRBD2
cdr3_aa: CASGGVFTGELFF
cdr3_nt: TGTGCCAGCGGGGGGGTCTTCACCGGGGAGCTGTTTTTT

clone_size: NA
v_call: TRBV3-1/TRBV3-2
j_call: TRBJ1-6
d_call: TRBD1
cdr3_aa: CASSQIQGVNSPLHF
cdr3_nt: TGTGCCAGCAGTCAAATTCAGGGGGTTAATTCACCCCTCCACTTT

clone_size: NA
v_call: TRBV19
j_call: TRBJ1-3
d_call: NA
cdr3_aa: CASIRRQGTAGNTIYF
cdr3_nt: TGTGCCAGTATAAGAAGGCAGGGAACGGCTGGAAACACCATATATTTT

clone_size: NA
v_call: TRBV7-2
j_call: TRBJ2-7
d_call: TRBD1
cdr3_aa: CASSSTGFSPYEQYF
cdr3_nt: TGTGCCAGCAGCTCGACAGGGTTCTCACCCTATGAGCAGTACTTC

clone_size: NA
v_call: TRBV21-1
j_call: TRBJ2-2
d_call: NA
cdr3_aa: CASSTVSGANTGELFF
cdr3_nt: TGTGCCAGCAGCACGGTATCGGGGGCGAACACCGGGGAGCTGTTTTTT

clone_size: NA
v_call: TRBV5-1
j_call: TRBJ1-2
d_call: TRBD1
cdr3_aa: CASRGQGYGYTF
cdr3_nt: TGCGCCAGCAGGGGACAGGGCTATGGCTACACCTTC

clone_size: NA
v_call: TRBV15
j_call: TRBJ1-6
d_call: NA
cdr3_aa: CATSRSPTDNSPLHF
cdr3_nt: TGTGCCACCAGCAGATCCCCGACAGATAATTCACCCCTCCACTTT

clone_size: few
v_call: TRBV30
j_call: TRBJ1-1
d_call: TRBD1
cdr3_aa: CAWSDRAIGTEAFF
cdr3_nt: TGTGCCTGGAGCGACAGGGCGATCGGCACTGAAGCTTTCTTT

clone_size: NA
v_call: TRBV30
j_call: TRBJ1-2
d_call: TRBD1
cdr3_aa: CAWSGQGAPGYTF
cdr3_nt: TGTGCCTGGTCCGGACAGGGGGCGCCTGGCTACACCTTC

clone_size: NA
v_call: TRBV2
j_call: TRBJ1-1
d_call: TRBD1
cdr3_aa: CASSESGRGPEAFF
cdr3_nt: TGTGCCAGCAGTGAAAGTGGAAGGGGGCCTGAAGCTTTCTTT

clone_size: NA
v_call: TRBV29-1
j_call: TRBJ1-1
d_call: NA
cdr3_aa: CSVTLSSSFEAFF
cdr3_nt: TGCAGCGTTACCCTATCCTCATCCTTTGAAGCTTTCTTT

clone_size: NA
v_call: TRBV7-2
j_call: TRBJ2-1
d_call: TRBD2
cdr3_aa: CASSLGLAGSRQFF
cdr3_nt: TGTGCCAGCAGCTTAGGACTAGCGGGGTCGAGGCAGTTCTTC

clone_size: NA
v_call: TRBV15
j_call: TRBJ2-7
d_call: TRBD2
cdr3_aa: CATSRVGGGQYF
cdr3_nt: TGTGCCACCAGCAGAGTTGGGGGGGGGCAGTACTTC

clone_size: NA
v_call: TRBV24-1
j_call: TRBJ1-1
d_call: NA
cdr3_aa: CATSGPGSQNTEAFF
cdr3_nt: TGTGCCACCAGTGGGCCGGGGAGTCAGAACACTGAAGCTTTCTTT

clone_size: NA
v_call: TRBV21-1
j_call: TRBJ1-1
d_call: NA
cdr3_aa: CASSNTGGGAFF
cdr3_nt: TGTGCCAGCAGTAATACAGGGGGCGGGGCTTTCTTT

clone_size: NA
v_call: TRBV11-3
j_call: TRBJ2-2
d_call: TRBD1
cdr3_aa: CASRKQGSTGELFF
cdr3_nt: TGTGCCAGCAGGAAACAGGGGAGCACCGGGGAGCTGTTTTTT

clone_size: NA
v_call: TRBV5-4
j_call: TRBJ2-2
d_call: TRBD2
cdr3_aa: CASSLEVGRGFGGELFF
cdr3_nt: TGTGCCAGCAGCTTGGAGGTTGGGCGGGGGTTCGGCGGGGAGCTGTTTTTT

clone_size: NA
v_call: TRBV6-5
j_call: TRBJ1-2
d_call: NA
cdr3_aa: CASTPRVGNYGYTF
cdr3_nt: TGTGCCAGCACCCCCAGGGTAGGGAACTATGGCTACACCTTC

clone_size: NA
v_call: TRBV28
j_call: TRBJ1-6
d_call: NA
cdr3_aa: CASSSPIGSSYNSPLHF
cdr3_nt: TGTGCCAGCAGTTCCCCGATTGGGAGCTCCTATAATTCACCCCTCCACTTT

clone_size: NA
v_call: TRBV7-3
j_call: TRBJ2-1
d_call: TRBD2
cdr3_aa: CASSISGGHYNEQFF
cdr3_nt: TGTGCCAGCAGCATAAGCGGGGGGCACTACAATGAGCAGTTCTTC

clone_size: NA
v_call: TRBV6-4
j_call: TRBJ1-1
d_call: NA
cdr3_aa: CASSAQAQNTEAFF
cdr3_nt: TGTGCCAGCAGCGCCCAGGCGCAGAACACTGAAGCTTTCTTT

clone_size: NA
v_call: TRBV21-1
j_call: TRBJ1-1
d_call: NA
cdr3_aa: CASRAGGGTEAFF
cdr3_nt: TGTGCCAGCAGAGCAGGGGGCGGCACTGAAGCTTTCTTT